This T cell receptor (beta chain) was sequenced in a study of T cell repertoires in cytomegalovirus infection. Across the study: The public TCR beta signatures pointed to both CMV infection and matching HLA type.

This clonotype was seen at least ten times. The antigen remains undetermined. Points from the study as a whole: Carriers of CMV and the relevant HLA type were discriminated by public TCR beta frequency.

TCRdb recomputed calls from the reads with MiXCR, one row per CDR3 protein. The sample holds fewer than 1,000,000 distinct CDR3 sequences, around 32% seen once. The sample consisted of cultured CD8+ T cells from PBMCs, taken from culture after CMV antigen stimulation. This receptor was obtained from a human donor in good health (CMV status not recorded). Some clones in this sample may be carry-over from other donors' samples.

CDR3 nucleotide sequence: TGTGCCAGCAGCTCACCCTCCCTATCGACAGGGTCCTACGAGCAGTACTTC. Residues: CASSSPSLSTGSYEQYF. This chain links TRBV7-8 with TRBJ2-7; 7 nucleotides match TRBD1. Per germline, CDR1 SGHVS and CDR2 FQNEAQ. Unmatched junction bases numbered 13, after V lost 4 bases and J lost 1 base. CDR3 length: 17 amino acids.